This is a list of T cell receptor beta chains from one sample in a study of cytomegalovirus exposure and HLA in healthy donors. The repertoire was sequenced with immunoSEQ multiplex PCR; TCRdb's copy has only in-frame clones and lacks some. The sample carries 100,000 to 150,000 clones, around 90% recorded once. The specimen was PBMCs. The receptors shown here come from a woman between 18 and 29 years old in good health and CMV-seronegative. CDR3s include the opening cysteine and the closing phenylalanine or tryptophan. Each record gives: V gene, clone size, CDR3 length, J gene, D gene, CDR3 DNA, CDR3 protein. A D gene is named only where the DNA matches it firmly. Clone size is stated in some rows and not others, as once, few, many or a class when expanded.

v_gene: TRBV5-6
abundance: -
len: 15
j_gene: TRBJ2-7
d_gene: TRBD1
CDR3nt: TGTGCCAGCAGCTTGATAGGGACAGGGGGTTACGAGCAGTACTTC
CDR3aa: CASSLIGTGGYEQYF

v_gene: TRBV9
abundance: -
len: 15
j_gene: TRBJ2-7
d_gene: TRBD2
CDR3nt: TGTGCCAGCAGCTCGGCTAGCGGGGCAACCTACGAGCAGTACTTC
CDR3aa: CASSSASGATYEQYF

v_gene: TRBV6-4
abundance: few
len: 15
j_gene: TRBJ2-1
d_gene: -
CDR3nt: TGTGCCAGCAGTGACTCCCAGGGGTCGTACAATGAGCAGTTCTTC
CDR3aa: CASSDSQGSYNEQFF

v_gene: TRBV28
abundance: -
len: 15
j_gene: TRBJ2-7
d_gene: -
CDR3nt: TGTGCCAGCAGTTTATGGTCCGGGGGCTCCTACGAGCAGTACTTC
CDR3aa: CASSLWSGGSYEQYF

v_gene: TRBV27
abundance: few
len: 14
j_gene: TRBJ1-2
d_gene: TRBD1
CDR3nt: TGTGCCAGCAGTCGCCAGGGGGGATTCTATGGCTACACCTTC
CDR3aa: CASSRQGGFYGYTF

v_gene: TRBV7-2
abundance: -
len: 13
j_gene: TRBJ2-5
d_gene: -
CDR3nt: TGTGCCAGCAGCTTAGGACAGGTGGAGACCCAGTACTTC
CDR3aa: CASSLGQVETQYF

v_gene: TRBV19
abundance: -
len: 15
j_gene: TRBJ2-6
d_gene: TRBD1
CDR3nt: TGTGCCAGTACCTCACAGGGGACTGGGGCCAACGTCCTGACTTTC
CDR3aa: CASTSQGTGANVLTF

v_gene: TRBV30
abundance: -
len: 14
j_gene: TRBJ2-7
d_gene: TRBD1
CDR3nt: TGTGCCTGGAGGGCCGGGACAGGTCTCTACGAGCAGTACTTC
CDR3aa: CAWRAGTGLYEQYF

v_gene: TRBV2
abundance: -
len: 15
j_gene: TRBJ1-5
d_gene: -
CDR3nt: TGTGCCAGCAGACAGGGAGCGGGAGGCAATCAGCCCCAGCATTTT
CDR3aa: CASRQGAGGNQPQHF

v_gene: TRBV5-1
abundance: once
len: 14
j_gene: TRBJ1-2
d_gene: TRBD1
CDR3nt: TGCGCCAGCAGCTTAGACAGGGGAGAAGGGGGCTACACCTTC
CDR3aa: CASSLDRGEGGYTF

v_gene: TRBV7-2
abundance: -
len: 16
j_gene: TRBJ2-1
d_gene: -
CDR3nt: TGTGCCAGCAGCTTAGTTTTCGTCCTAGCCGACAATGAGCAGTTCTTC
CDR3aa: CASSLVFVLADNEQFF

v_gene: TRBV29-1
abundance: -
len: 14
j_gene: TRBJ2-5
d_gene: TRBD2
CDR3nt: TGCAGCGTTATTAGCGGGAGCGGAGGAGAGACCCAGTACTTC
CDR3aa: CSVISGSGGETQYF

v_gene: TRBV7-9
abundance: once
len: 14
j_gene: TRBJ2-1
d_gene: -
CDR3nt: TGTGCGGGGAGGGCAGGGGCAGTTGGCAATGAGCAGTTCTTC
CDR3aa: CAGRAGAVGNEQFF

v_gene: TRBV28
abundance: -
len: 18
j_gene: TRBJ2-5
d_gene: -
CDR3nt: TGTGCCAGCAGTGAAACCAGGGGTGGCACTTACCTCCAAGAGACCCAGTACTTC
CDR3aa: CASSETRGGTYLQETQYF

v_gene: TRBV2
abundance: -
len: 15
j_gene: TRBJ1-4
d_gene: -
CDR3nt: TGTGCCAGCAGTACTCAGGGATCAACTAATGAAAAACTGTTTTTT
CDR3aa: CASSTQGSTNEKLFF

v_gene: TRBV21-1
abundance: -
len: 15
j_gene: TRBJ1-2
d_gene: -
CDR3nt: TGTGCCAGCAGCAAAGGGACAGGAGCTAACTATGGCTACACCTTC
CDR3aa: CASSKGTGANYGYTF

v_gene: TRBV2
abundance: -
len: 14
j_gene: TRBJ1-5
d_gene: -
CDR3nt: TGTGCCAGCAGTTTAGATTATAGCAATCAGCCCCAGCATTTT
CDR3aa: CASSLDYSNQPQHF

v_gene: TRBV9
abundance: few
len: 15
j_gene: TRBJ1-2
d_gene: -
CDR3nt: TGTGCCAGCAGCGTAGAAGCAGGGGCCGTCTATGGCTACACCTTC
CDR3aa: CASSVEAGAVYGYTF

v_gene: TRBV7-9
abundance: -
len: 12
j_gene: TRBJ2-7
d_gene: -
CDR3nt: TGTGCCAGCAGCCCGGGATGGCTCGAGCAGTACTTC
CDR3aa: CASSPGWLEQYF

v_gene: TRBV6-5
abundance: -
len: 14
j_gene: TRBJ1-3
d_gene: TRBD1
CDR3nt: TGTGCCAGCAGCATGACAGGGAATAAAAACACCATATATTTT
CDR3aa: CASSMTGNKNTIYF

v_gene: TRBV21-1
abundance: -
len: 16
j_gene: TRBJ2-7
d_gene: -
CDR3nt: TGTGCCAGCAGCACCCAAGGACAGCACCCTCCTTTATTTAAGTACTTC
CDR3aa: CASSTQGQHPPLFKYF

v_gene: TRBV7-8
abundance: -
len: 12
j_gene: TRBJ2-1
d_gene: -
CDR3nt: TGTGCCAGCAGCCTAGCAGCGCAGGAGCAGTTCTTC
CDR3aa: CASSLAAQEQFF

v_gene: TRBV12-2
abundance: -
len: 10
j_gene: TRBJ1-5
d_gene: -
CDR3nt: TGTGCAAGTCAGAGTCAGCCCCAGCATTTT
CDR3aa: CASQSQPQHF

v_gene: TRBV4-1
abundance: -
len: 17
j_gene: TRBJ2-7
d_gene: TRBD2
CDR3nt: TGCGCCAGCAGCCAAGTCCCTGGGGGACTAGCCACCTACGAGCAGTACTTC
CDR3aa: CASSQVPGGLATYEQYF

v_gene: TRBV21-1
abundance: -
len: 13
j_gene: TRBJ1-2
d_gene: -
CDR3nt: TGTGCCAGCAGCCGGGACAGCCTTTATGGCTACACCTTC
CDR3aa: CASSRDSLYGYTF

v_gene: TRBV28
abundance: -
len: 17
j_gene: TRBJ2-2
d_gene: TRBD1
CDR3nt: TGTGCCAGCAGGGAAAATCGGGACAGGGTGACCACCGGGGAGCTGTTTTTT
CDR3aa: CASRENRDRVTTGELFF

v_gene: TRBV7-2
abundance: once
len: 18
j_gene: TRBJ2-5
d_gene: TRBD2
CDR3nt: TGTGCCAGCAGCTTAGTCTCGAGCGGGAGATCCCGGAAAGAGACCCAGTACTTC
CDR3aa: CASSLVSSGRSRKETQYF

v_gene: TRBV7-6
abundance: -
len: 15
j_gene: TRBJ2-7
d_gene: -
CDR3nt: TGTGCCAGCAGCGATACTAGCAAGGGCTCCTACGAGCAGTACTTC
CDR3aa: CASSDTSKGSYEQYF

v_gene: TRBV28
abundance: -
len: 16
j_gene: TRBJ2-1
d_gene: TRBD2
CDR3nt: TGTGCCAGCAGTTTGGGACTAGCGGGAGCAGGAAATGAGCAGTTCTTC
CDR3aa: CASSLGLAGAGNEQFF

v_gene: TRBV15
abundance: -
len: 14
j_gene: TRBJ1-1
d_gene: TRBD1
CDR3nt: TGTGCCACCAGTTCCCGACGGACAGGTCGTGAAGCTTTCTTT
CDR3aa: CATSSRRTGREAFF

v_gene: TRBV2
abundance: -
len: 15
j_gene: TRBJ1-5
d_gene: TRBD1
CDR3nt: TGTGCCAGCAGTTACTCGGGACAGGGAGGCCAGCCCCAGCATTTT
CDR3aa: CASSYSGQGGQPQHF

v_gene: TRBV29-1
abundance: -
len: 13
j_gene: TRBJ2-7
d_gene: -
CDR3nt: TGCAGCGTTGAACTAGGTACCTCCTACGAGCAGTACTTC
CDR3aa: CSVELGTSYEQYF

v_gene: TRBV5-1
abundance: -
len: 15
j_gene: TRBJ2-3
d_gene: -
CDR3nt: TGCGCCAGCAGCTTGACCTCGGGTTTGGGAGATACGCAGTATTTT
CDR3aa: CASSLTSGLGDTQYF

v_gene: TRBV18
abundance: -
len: 18
j_gene: TRBJ2-5
d_gene: TRBD2
CDR3nt: TGTGCCAGCTCACCACAGTTTCGGCTAGCGGGGGGGAAAGAGACCCAGTACTTC
CDR3aa: CASSPQFRLAGGKETQYF

v_gene: TRBV4-1
abundance: -
len: 13
j_gene: TRBJ2-2
d_gene: -
CDR3nt: TGCGCCAGCAGCCGAGGGTCGGGCGGGGAGCTGTTTTTT
CDR3aa: CASSRGSGGELFF

v_gene: TRBV5-6
abundance: -
len: 14
j_gene: TRBJ1-4
d_gene: -
CDR3nt: TGTGCCAGCAGCTTGAGTCGACTGGTCGAAAAACTGTTTTTT
CDR3aa: CASSLSRLVEKLFF

v_gene: TRBV28
abundance: -
len: 14
j_gene: TRBJ2-7
d_gene: -
CDR3nt: TGTGCCAGCAGTTTGAAACAGGGCCAATACGAGCAGTACTTC
CDR3aa: CASSLKQGQYEQYF

v_gene: TRBV5-6
abundance: -
len: 14
j_gene: TRBJ2-5
d_gene: -
CDR3nt: TGTGCCAGCACACCCTCAGGGGTCCAAGAGACCCAGTACTTC
CDR3aa: CASTPSGVQETQYF

v_gene: TRBV30
abundance: -
len: 13
j_gene: TRBJ2-7
d_gene: -
CDR3nt: TGTGCCTGGACCCTTACAATGTCCTACGAGCAGTACTTC
CDR3aa: CAWTLTMSYEQYF

v_gene: TRBV6-5
abundance: -
len: 13
j_gene: TRBJ1-1
d_gene: -
CDR3nt: TGTGCCAGCAGTCTAGCCGGGAAAACTGAAGCTTTCTTT
CDR3aa: CASSLAGKTEAFF

v_gene: TRBV7-9
abundance: once
len: 15
j_gene: TRBJ2-7
d_gene: TRBD2
CDR3nt: TGTGCCAGCAGCTTAGACAGCGGGGTAACCTACGAGCAGTACTTC
CDR3aa: CASSLDSGVTYEQYF

v_gene: TRBV7-9
abundance: -
len: 17
j_gene: TRBJ2-5
d_gene: TRBD2
CDR3nt: TGTGCCAGCAGCCGCCTAGCGGGGGGGCCGTTGGGAGAGACCCAGTACTTC
CDR3aa: CASSRLAGGPLGETQYF

v_gene: TRBV28
abundance: -
len: 17
j_gene: TRBJ1-2
d_gene: TRBD1
CDR3nt: TGTGCCAGCAGTTTTTTGCCCACCAGTAGGGACAGGGACGGCTACACCTTC
CDR3aa: CASSFLPTSRDRDGYTF

v_gene: TRBV7-2
abundance: -
len: 15
j_gene: TRBJ2-1
d_gene: TRBD2
CDR3nt: TGTGCCAGCAGCTTAAAAACTAGCGCTTACAATGAGCAGTTCTTC
CDR3aa: CASSLKTSAYNEQFF

v_gene: TRBV5-6
abundance: -
len: 14
j_gene: TRBJ2-5
d_gene: -
CDR3nt: TGTGCCAGCAGCCCCGGGCCAGGGCAAGAGACCCAGTACTTC
CDR3aa: CASSPGPGQETQYF

v_gene: TRBV6-1
abundance: once
len: 14
j_gene: TRBJ2-4
d_gene: -
CDR3nt: TGTGCCAGCAGTGAAGTTCCCAGGGTACGCATTCAGTACTTC
CDR3aa: CASSEVPRVRIQYF

v_gene: TRBV5-1
abundance: once
len: 19
j_gene: TRBJ1-4
d_gene: TRBD1
CDR3nt: TGCGCCAGCAGCTTGGAACCCAGGGGGCGCGGGTCAACTAATGAAAAACTGTTTTTT
CDR3aa: CASSLEPRGRGSTNEKLFF

v_gene: TRBV2
abundance: -
len: 17
j_gene: TRBJ1-5
d_gene: TRBD1
CDR3nt: TGTGCCAGCAGTGTTGATACAGGGGGGTTCAGCAATCAGCCCCAGCATTTT
CDR3aa: CASSVDTGGFSNQPQHF

v_gene: TRBV27
abundance: -
len: 16
j_gene: TRBJ2-3
d_gene: TRBD2
CDR3nt: TGTGCCAGCAGTTTAGCTCCGCGGGGGGCTCGAGATACGCAGTATTTT
CDR3aa: CASSLAPRGARDTQYF

v_gene: TRBV5-1
abundance: -
len: 17
j_gene: TRBJ2-5
d_gene: -
CDR3nt: TGCGCCAGCAGCTCGAATGAGGGGGAGTCGGACCAAGAGACCCAGTACTTC
CDR3aa: CASSSNEGESDQETQYF

v_gene: TRBV7-6
abundance: -
len: 16
j_gene: TRBJ2-1
d_gene: TRBD2
CDR3nt: TGTGCCAGCAGCTTAGGGACTAGCGGGAGGGCCGGTGAGCAGTTCTTC
CDR3aa: CASSLGTSGRAGEQFF